This T cell receptor (beta chain) was sequenced in a study of beta chain features in type 1 diabetes. Study observations and caveats: Type 1 diabetes patients showed a moderate but significant shortening of TCRB CDR3s in all four CD4+ subsets.

A word on this clone: The antigen is undetermined.

The sequenced template was cDNA made from the entire isolated RNA. TCRdb's table, derived via immunoSEQ multiplex PCR, lists solely in-frame clones and lacks some. The table lists about 740,000 clones, around 15% of them singletons. Looked up from germline, CDR1 is MNHEY and CDR2 is SVGAGI. V lost 2 bases to trimming and J lost 6 bases, with 11 bases between them. The CDR3 contains 15 residues. The chain uses TRBV6-5 and TRBJ1-6; no definite D call. The TCR comes from a man aged 18 to 29 with type 1 diabetes. Sequenced material: naive CD4+ T cells from blood. The CDR3 nucleotides read TGTGCCAGCAGTTACGGGTCAGATCTTAATTCACCCCTCCACTTT. It yields the protein CASSYGSDLNSPLHF.